Listed below are T cell receptor beta chains from one sample, sequenced in a study of T cell responses to AZD1222 COVID-19 vaccine. Produced via immunoSEQ multiplex PCR; TCRdb's table is partial and in-frame only. Of roughly 120,000 clones in the sample, about 88% were seen once. The sample consisted of peripheral blood, taken on day 0 of AZD1222 vaccination. These receptors were collected from an adult in good health. CDR3s include the opening cysteine and the closing phenylalanine or tryptophan. The D gene is left open where the match is weak. Clone size is given for some rows only: seen once, a few or many times, or a class if the clone is expanded.

abundance	v_gene	j_gene	d_gene	CDR3nt	CDR3aa
.	TRBV11-2	TRBJ2-7	.	TGTGCCAGCAGCTTAGTGGGGGTCGAAGAGCAGTACTTC	CASSLVGVEEQYF
.	TRBV28	TRBJ2-2	TRBD2	TGTGCCAGCCTTAAAACTAGCGGGAGAGGCGGGGAGCTGTTTTTT	CASLKTSGRGGELFF
.	TRBV14	TRBJ1-1	.	TGTGCCAGCAGCCAAGATCTACATATGAACACTGAAGCTTTCTTT	CASSQDLHMNTEAFF
.	TRBV27	TRBJ2-1	.	TGTGCCAGCAGCCCAAGGGGGGGGACTCCGGTCCTAGGTCTTTACAATGAGCAGTTCTTC	CASSPRGGTPVLGLYNEQFF
once	TRBV9	TRBJ2-1	TRBD2	TGTGCCAGCAGCCCGGGGGGGACTAGCGGGAATGAGCAGTTCTTC	CASSPGGTSGNEQFF
.	TRBV4-3	TRBJ1-1	.	TGCGCCAGCAGCCAAGAAAAAACCGGGGGGGACACTGAAGCTTTCTTT	CASSQEKTGGDTEAFF
.	TRBV9	TRBJ2-1	TRBD2	TGTGCCAGCAGTTGGACTAGCGGGAGTATGGGTGAGCAGTTCTTC	CASSWTSGSMGEQFF
.	TRBV18	TRBJ1-5	.	TGTGCCAGCTCACCGGCCCTCAATCAGCCCCAGCATTTT	CASSPALNQPQHF
once	TRBV5-1	TRBJ1-1	.	TGCGCCAGCAGCTTGGGGCAGGAGAACACTGAAGCTTTCTTT	CASSLGQENTEAFF
.	TRBV7-9	TRBJ1-1	TRBD1	TGTGCCAGCAGCTTAGCCAAAGGACAGGGGGGCACTGAAGCTTTCTTT	CASSLAKGQGGTEAFF
.	TRBV27	TRBJ2-2	.	TGTGCCAGCAGTCCTCCGGGACACACCGGGGAGCTGTTTTTT	CASSPPGHTGELFF
.	TRBV6-2/TRBV6-3	TRBJ1-4	.	TGTGCCAGCAGTTCCTCAAGGGGTGTCGGGGCAAAACTGTTTTTT	CASSSSRGVGAKLFF
.	TRBV15	TRBJ2-4	.	TGTGCCACCAGCAGAGTTGCTGCCGCTCCGGCCAAAAACATTCAGTACTTC	CATSRVAAAPAKNIQYF
.	TRBV27	TRBJ1-1	.	TGTGCCAGCAGTTTATACCGGGGGAACACTGAAGCTTTCTTT	CASSLYRGNTEAFF
.	TRBV10-3	TRBJ1-2	.	TGTGCCATCAGTGTTGATAGAGACTATGGCTACACCTTC	CAISVDRDYGYTF
once	TRBV9	TRBJ2-5	.	TGTGCCAGCAGCGCCCGAGGGGAGACCCAGTACTTC	CASSARGETQYF
.	TRBV9	TRBJ1-1	.	TGTGCCAGCAGCGTTTCAAAAGAGGGGCAAGCTTTCTTT	CASSVSKEGQAFF
.	TRBV6-5	TRBJ1-5	.	TGTGCCAGCAGTATACAGGTCTGGGACAATCAGCCCCAGCATTTT	CASSIQVWDNQPQHF
.	TRBV28	TRBJ2-1	TRBD2	TGTGCCAGCAGTCCAGGGACTAGCGGGCATGAGCAGTTCTTC	CASSPGTSGHEQFF
few	TRBV27	TRBJ2-3	.	TGTGCCAGGTCCGGTGGGGTTGGCACAGATACGCAGTATTTT	CARSGGVGTDTQYF